The rows below give T cell receptor beta chains drawn from one sample of a study of cytomegalovirus exposure and HLA in healthy donors. Generated by immunoSEQ multiplex PCR, the TCRdb table keeps only in-frame clones and is missing some. Of about 120,000 clones in the sample, around 70% are singletons; the top ten hold approximately 4.4%. Sequenced input: PBMCs. Receptors were obtained from a man in his thirties or forties in good health and CMV-seropositive. Each CDR3 is given with its conserved first and last residue. Fields, in order: V gene, clone size, D gene, J gene, CDR3 protein, CDR3 DNA. The D gene is left open where the match is weak. Where a row states a size, it is once, few, many or the class of an expanded clone; other rows omit it.

TRBV15	-	-	TRBJ1-5	CATSRGVGGRQPQHF	TGTGCCACCAGCAGAGGGGTGGGGGGACGGCAGCCCCAGCATTTT
TRBV4-1	-	TRBD2	TRBJ2-3	CASSHPLLAGPTDTQYF	TGCGCCAGCAGCCACCCCCTACTAGCGGGTCCCACAGATACGCAGTATTTT
TRBV29-1	-	-	TRBJ1-2	CSVEEERVNYGYTF	TGCAGCGTTGAAGAAGAGAGGGTTAACTATGGCTACACCTTC
TRBV27	-	-	TRBJ1-6	CASSRGSSYNSPLHF	TGTGCCAGCAGTAGGGGGAGCTCCTATAATTCACCCCTCCACTTT
TRBV2	-	TRBD2	TRBJ2-3	CATGLAGGPGRGTQYF	TGTGCCACCGGACTAGCGGGGGGCCCGGGGAGAGGCACGCAGTATTTT
TRBV6-5	few	-	TRBJ1-2	CASSPGPEGGYTF	TGTGCCAGCAGTCCAGGTCCTGAGGGTGGCTACACCTTC
TRBV6-5	few	TRBD1	TRBJ2-7	CASRIGTGWSGEQYF	TGTGCCAGCAGAATTGGGACAGGTTGGTCTGGGGAGCAGTACTTC
TRBV2	-	TRBD1	TRBJ2-2	CASSLRLGDRGIDTGELFF	TGTGCCAGCAGTCTTAGGCTGGGGGACAGGGGAATCGACACCGGGGAGCTGTTTTTT
TRBV29-1	-	TRBD1	TRBJ2-7	CSVEARDSGNYEQYF	TGCAGCGTTGAAGCCCGGGACAGTGGGAACTACGAGCAGTACTTC
TRBV7-9	few	-	TRBJ2-5	CASSFVGREETQYF	TGTGCCAGCAGCTTCGTAGGGCGGGAAGAGACCCAGTACTTC
TRBV28	-	TRBD1	TRBJ2-7	CASQTGTGTEQYF	TGTGCCAGTCAGACCGGGACAGGGACCGAGCAGTACTTC
TRBV5-1	-	TRBD1	TRBJ2-7	CASSRTGVMDEQYF	TGCGCCAGCAGCAGGACAGGGGTGATGGACGAGCAGTACTTC
TRBV28	-	TRBD1	TRBJ1-6	CASRGDRDSRGRNSPLHF	TGTGCCAGCAGGGGGGACAGGGATTCCCGAGGGCGAAATTCACCCCTCCACTTT
TRBV5-1	-	-	TRBJ1-2	CASSPETGGRSYPF	TGCGCCAGCAGCCCCGAAACAGGAGGGCGAAGCTACCCCTTC
TRBV7-9	-	TRBD1	TRBJ1-2	CASSIIDRGPYGYTF	TGTGCCAGCAGCATCATCGACAGGGGACCGTATGGCTACACCTTC
TRBV27	-	-	TRBJ1-6	CASSLIGSTAGRALHF	TGTGCCAGCAGTTTAATCGGCTCGACAGCCGGTAGGGCCCTCCACTTT
TRBV21-1	once	-	TRBJ1-2	CARKRGTDPNYGYTF	TGTGCCAGAAAACGCGGAACGGATCCAAACTATGGCTACACCTTC
TRBV7-3	-	TRBD2	TRBJ2-1	CASSQGLAGYNEQFF	TGTGCCAGCAGCCAGGGACTAGCGGGATACAATGAGCAGTTCTTC
TRBV6-8	-	-	TRBJ1-1	CASQQNRATEAFF	TGTGCCAGCCAGCAGAACAGGGCCACTGAAGCTTTCTTT
TRBV2	few	-	TRBJ1-5	CASSAQVSGNQPQHF	TGTGCCAGCAGTGCGCAGGTTAGCGGCAATCAGCCCCAGCATTTT
TRBV6-1	-	-	TRBJ1-1	CASSELGRQRNTEAFF	TGTGCCAGCAGTGAGCTAGGTCGTCAGAGGAACACTGAAGCTTTCTTT
TRBV6-1	few	-	TRBJ1-5	CASSELTGRNQPQHF	TGTGCCAGCAGTGAACTCACAGGGCGCAATCAGCCCCAGCATTTT
TRBV7-2	-	-	TRBJ2-3	CASSSTWALTDTQYF	TGTGCCAGCAGCTCGACATGGGCCCTCACAGATACGCAGTATTTT
TRBV19	once	-	TRBJ1-5	CASMRRTENYQPQHF	TGTGCCAGTATGAGGAGGACAGAGAACTATCAGCCCCAGCATTTT
TRBV5-1	-	TRBD2	TRBJ2-7	CASSQKRGGNYEQYF	TGCGCCAGCAGCCAGAAGCGGGGGGGCAACTACGAGCAGTACTTC
TRBV10-3	-	TRBD2	TRBJ2-5	CAISPTWTSGGLQETQYF	TGTGCCATCAGCCCCACCTGGACTAGCGGGGGGCTTCAAGAGACCCAGTACTTC
TRBV7-8	-	TRBD1	TRBJ2-7	CASSLGPGGIYEQYF	TGTGCCAGCAGCTTAGGTCCAGGGGGCATTTACGAGCAGTACTTC
TRBV19	-	-	TRBJ1-5	CASSYRGIGQPQHF	TGTGCCAGTAGTTATCGGGGGATAGGGCAGCCCCAGCATTTT
TRBV5-6	few	-	TRBJ1-1	CASSLMIQGMGTFF	TGTGCCAGCAGCTTGATGATTCAGGGCATGGGCACTTTCTTT
TRBV4-3	once	-	TRBJ2-7	CASSQVYGIHEQYF	TGCGCCAGCAGCCAAGTTTACGGGATCCACGAGCAGTACTTC
TRBV11-2	-	-	TRBJ2-1	CASSLRVLSSYNEQFF	TGTGCCAGCAGCTTGCGGGTGTTAAGCTCCTACAATGAGCAGTTCTTC
TRBV29-1	-	-	TRBJ1-3	CSARRPAGNTIYF	TGCAGCGCCCGGAGGCCGGCTGGAAACACCATATATTTT
TRBV13	-	TRBD1	TRBJ2-2	CASSRTGLGTGELFF	TGTGCCAGCAGCCGGACAGGGCTGGGCACCGGGGAGCTGTTTTTT
TRBV18	few	TRBD1	TRBJ2-4	CASSRQGAEDIQYF	TGTGCCAGCTCACGACAGGGGGCCGAGGACATTCAGTACTTC
TRBV2	-	TRBD1	TRBJ1-2	CADSDRGQGFYGYTF	TGTGCCGACAGCGACCGGGGACAGGGTTTCTATGGCTACACCTTC
TRBV10-3	-	TRBD1	TRBJ1-6	CAISSYVGTEDNSPLHF	TGTGCCATCAGCTCTTATGTTGGGACAGAAGACAATTCACCCCTCCACTTT
TRBV9	-	-	TRBJ1-2	CASSSTGKGGYTF	TGTGCCAGCAGCAGCACAGGGAAGGGCGGCTACACCTTC
TRBV27	-	-	TRBJ1-3	CASSLSGGRFSGNTIYF	TGTGCCAGCAGTTTATCAGGGGGACGCTTCTCTGGAAACACCATATATTTT
TRBV18	-	TRBD2	TRBJ2-7	CASSLTSDYEQYF	TGTGCCAGCTCATTGACTAGCGACTACGAGCAGTACTTC
TRBV5-1	-	-	TRBJ1-1	CASSMDVLSEAFF	TGCGCCAGCAGCATGGACGTCCTGAGTGAAGCTTTCTTT
TRBV7-9	-	TRBD2	TRBJ2-3	CASSSPTGLAGGTDTQYF	TGTGCCAGCAGCTCCCCGACTGGACTTGCGGGGGGCACAGATACGCAGTATTTT
TRBV28	once	-	TRBJ1-3	CASSSGAGNTIYF	TGTGCCAGCAGTTCAGGGGCTGGAAACACCATATATTTT
TRBV14	-	TRBD2	TRBJ2-1	CASSQDPSGAHNEQFF	TGTGCCAGCAGCCAAGACCCTAGCGGGGCTCACAATGAGCAGTTCTTC
TRBV7-2	-	-	TRBJ1-5	CASSLEAGSNQPQHF	TGTGCCAGCAGCTTAGAAGCAGGGAGCAATCAGCCCCAGCATTTT
TRBV4-1	-	TRBD1	TRBJ1-5	CASSQVPPRGTDNQPQHF	TGCGCCAGCAGCCAAGTACCCCCCCGCGGGACAGATAATCAGCCCCAGCATTTT
TRBV30	-	-	TRBJ1-6	CAWSLFRRTVSYNSPLHF	TGTGCCTGGAGTCTTTTTCGACGGACAGTATCCTATAATTCACCCCTCCACTTT
TRBV5-5	-	-	TRBJ2-7	CASDLSGRNYEQYF	TGTGCCAGCGACCTCTCAGGTCGGAACTACGAGCAGTACTTC
TRBV6-5	-	-	TRBJ2-3	CASSYGTGYTDTQYF	TGTGCCAGCAGTTATGGTACCGGGTACACAGATACGCAGTATTTT
TRBV10-3	-	TRBD1	TRBJ1-6	CAIRPGQTDRNSPLHF	TGTGCCATCAGGCCGGGACAGACGGATAGAAATTCACCCCTCCACTTT
TRBV27	-	TRBD1	TRBJ2-4	CASSLNRGYIQYF	TGTGCCAGCAGTTTAAACAGGGGTTACATTCAGTACTTC
TRBV5-1	-	-	TRBJ1-2	CASSLEVARQSNYGYTF	TGCGCCAGCAGCTTGGAGGTAGCAAGGCAGTCTAACTATGGCTACACCTTC
TRBV12-5	-	TRBD2	TRBJ2-7	CASGLSGGYEQYF	TGTGCTAGTGGTCTGAGCGGGGGCTACGAGCAGTACTTC
TRBV30	-	-	TRBJ2-7	CAWSYRSYEQYF	TGTGCCTGGAGTTATCGGTCCTACGAGCAGTACTTC